The entry below gives a single TCR beta chain sequence along with its context. The data derive from a study of CD8+ T cells in alopecia areata. Germline trimming cut 6 bases from V and 6 bases from J; bases unmatched to any gene: 8. The CDR3 is made up of 15 amino acids. Per the germline V gene, CDR1 is SGHTA and CDR2 is FQGNSA. Treatment specified: oral pan-JAK inhibitor, 5-10 mg twice daily. Sequencing used cDNA as its template, made by extracting RNA and reverse transcribing it. Sequenced by immunoSEQ multiplex PCR; TCRdb stores in-frame clones only, minus some. The sample lists around 200,000 clones; approximately 53% were seen once.

The sample consisted of CD8+ T cells sorted from blood, taken at week 24, from a patient treated with tofacitinib. V is TRBV7-2 and J is TRBJ1-5; TRBD1 agrees at 10 bases. The sequence was collected from a human donor with alopecia areata. CDR3 loop: CASRSGQGLIQPQHF. In nucleotides, the CDR3 is TGTGCCAGCAGGTCGGGACAGGGGTTAATTCAGCCCCAGCATTTT. Combining the CDR3 with reference TRBV7-2 and TRBJ1-5 gives the whole variable domain GAGVSQSPSNKVTEKGKDVELRCDPISGHTALYWYRQSLGQGLEFLIYFQGNSAPDKSGLPSDRFSAERTGGSVSTLTIQRTQQEDSAVYLCASRSGQGLIQPQHFGDGTRLSIL.